This TCR beta chain was sequenced in a study of cytomegalovirus exposure and HLA in healthy donors. Overall study context: Early released data had around 89 million unique TCRs, all coming from HLA-typed donors.

Findings of the study overall: There were several of the most significant clusters that appeared linked to common viral pathogens in a later analysis. V- and J-gene trimming in TCR beta was tied to a missense DCLRE1C variant by an analysis performed later. A later analysis linked 15,000 to 20,000 TCR beta sequences to HLA alleles at 0.05 false discovery rate.

The CDR3 runs to 15 residues. Trimming cost V 4 bases and J 8 bases, with 22 bases left between them. From germline, CDR1 is SQVTM and CDR2 ANQGSEA. A remark on this clone: What it binds is unknown.

Amplification used 60 Vbeta primers and 13 Jbeta primers. Data came from immunoSEQ multiplex PCR; TCRdb stores just in-frame clones and leaves some out. The sample holds some 140,000 clones, over 65% seen once. Sequencing was carried out using PBMCs. The V and J genes are TRBV29-1 and TRBJ2-3; maybe TRBD2 (6 bases). This sequence originates from a woman in her thirties or forties in good health and CMV-seronegative. The CDR3 DNA reads TGCAGCGTTGGGTTTTTAGCGGACCCGCAGGGTACGCAGTATTTT. This codes for CSVGFLADPQGTQYF.